These T cell receptor beta chains were read from a single sample in a study of PD-1 blockade in mismatch repair-deficient tumors. Some clones are missing from TCRdb's copy, which holds only in-frame ones; the method was immunoSEQ multiplex PCR. The sample lists roughly 130,000 clones, almost 90% occurring once. The sample here was peripheral blood, taken approximately 71 weeks after starting pembrolizumab. The receptors here all came from an adult with mismatch repair-deficient cancer. Both conserved end residues are part of each CDR3. The D gene is left open where the match is weak. Clone size is not always given. Where it is, it says once, few, many or a class for expanded clones.

.	TRBV7-9	TRBJ2-7	TRBD2	CASSLAGGDYEQYF	TGTGCCAGCAGCTTAGCGGGAGGGGACTACGAGCAGTACTTC
.	TRBV2	TRBJ1-4	TRBD1	CASSEEGAGNEKLFF	TGTGCCAGCAGTGAAGAGGGGGCCGGGAATGAAAAACTGTTTTTT
.	TRBV6-4	TRBJ2-2	.	CASQRQLEGRNTGELFF	TGTGCCAGCCAACGTCAGCTCGAGGGCAGGAACACCGGGGAGCTGTTTTTT
.	TRBV9	TRBJ2-7	TRBD2	CASSLGTSGSHEQYF	TGTGCCAGCAGCCTCGGGACTAGCGGGAGCCACGAGCAGTACTTC
.	TRBV28	TRBJ1-1	TRBD1	CASSSGQGAKNTEAFF	TGTGCCAGCAGTTCAGGACAGGGGGCAAAGAACACTGAAGCTTTCTTT
.	TRBV4-3	TRBJ2-3	.	CASSQDGTGDPTDTQYF	TGCGCCAGCAGCCAAGATGGGACGGGAGACCCGACAGATACGCAGTATTTT
.	TRBV6-5	TRBJ2-7	.	CASYGTPTYEQYF	TGTGCCAGCTACGGGACTCCCACCTACGAGCAGTACTTC
.	TRBV10-2	TRBJ1-4	.	CASLPKGGEEKLFF	TGCGCCAGCCTCCCTAAAGGGGGTGAAGAAAAACTGTTTTTT
.	TRBV6-6	TRBJ1-4	.	CASSSTPGGLGEKLFF	TGTGCCAGCAGTTCCACCCCGGGTGGGCTGGGGGAAAAACTGTTTTTT
.	TRBV7-2	TRBJ1-2	.	CASSYKPRNYGYTF	TGTGCCAGCAGCTACAAACCGCGTAACTATGGCTACACCTTC
.	TRBV23-1	TRBJ1-4	.	CASPPEGAQKLFF	TGCGCCAGCCCGCCCGAGGGCGCGCAAAAACTGTTTTTT
.	TRBV6-6	TRBJ2-3	TRBD1	CASTLDRGTDTQYF	TGTGCCAGCACTCTAGACAGGGGCACAGATACGCAGTATTTT
.	TRBV5-1	TRBJ2-5	TRBD1	CASSLMGQEQETQYF	TGCGCCAGCAGCCTGATGGGACAGGAGCAAGAGACCCAGTACTTC
.	TRBV2	TRBJ2-2	.	CASSEALLTGELFF	TGTGCCAGCAGTGAAGCCCTCCTCACCGGGGAGCTGTTTTTT
.	TRBV6-6	TRBJ2-5	TRBD1	CASSNRDRGTRETQYF	TGTGCCAGCAGTAACCGGGACAGGGGGACGCGAGAGACCCAGTACTTC
.	TRBV18	TRBJ2-7	.	CASSPSGDSYEQYF	TGTGCCAGCTCACCCTCAGGGGACTCCTACGAGCAGTACTTC
.	TRBV29-1	TRBJ2-3	.	CSVEDGWTASTDTQYF	TGCAGCGTTGAAGATGGTTGGACGGCCAGCACAGATACGCAGTATTTT
.	TRBV4-3	TRBJ2-1	.	CASSQAVGGGRDEQFF	TGCGCCAGCAGTCAAGCGGTAGGAGGGGGCCGGGATGAGCAGTTCTTC
.	TRBV19	TRBJ1-1	TRBD1	CASSMQGDTEAFF	TGTGCCAGTAGTATGCAGGGGGACACTGAAGCTTTCTTT
.	TRBV30	TRBJ2-1	TRBD2	CASEQSGRPNEQFF	TGTGCCTCGGAGCAAAGCGGGAGGCCGAATGAGCAGTTCTTC
.	TRBV4-3	TRBJ1-2	.	CASSQGPGEDGYTF	TGCGCCAGCAGCCAAGGTCCAGGGGAGGATGGCTACACCTTC
once	TRBV2	TRBJ2-7	.	CASSARQISSYEQYF	TGTGCCAGCAGCGCGCGACAGATTAGCTCCTACGAGCAGTACTTC
.	TRBV19	TRBJ2-1	.	CASSPHRSGTDNEQFF	TGTGCCAGTAGTCCTCACAGGTCCGGAACGGACAATGAGCAGTTCTTC
few	TRBV23-1	TRBJ1-5	.	CASSQLTAF	TGCGCCAGCAGTCAGTTGACGGCTTTT
.	TRBV27	TRBJ2-2	.	CASSSDGAAGTGELFF	TGTGCCAGCAGTTCGGATGGGGCCGCAGGCACCGGGGAGCTGTTTTTT
.	TRBV6-5	TRBJ2-5	.	CASSYGAAAETQYF	TGTGCCAGCAGTTACGGGGCGGCAGCGGAGACCCAGTACTTC
.	TRBV7-2	TRBJ2-7	.	CASSRPGGYEQYF	TGTGCCAGCAGCCGCCCCGGCGGGTACGAGCAGTACTTC
.	TRBV5-4	TRBJ1-2	.	CASSLSGMNYGYTF	TGTGCCAGCAGCTTATCAGGGATGAACTATGGCTACACCTTC
few	TRBV28	TRBJ1-5	.	CASSANQPQHF	TGTGCCAGCAGCGCCAATCAGCCCCAGCATTTT